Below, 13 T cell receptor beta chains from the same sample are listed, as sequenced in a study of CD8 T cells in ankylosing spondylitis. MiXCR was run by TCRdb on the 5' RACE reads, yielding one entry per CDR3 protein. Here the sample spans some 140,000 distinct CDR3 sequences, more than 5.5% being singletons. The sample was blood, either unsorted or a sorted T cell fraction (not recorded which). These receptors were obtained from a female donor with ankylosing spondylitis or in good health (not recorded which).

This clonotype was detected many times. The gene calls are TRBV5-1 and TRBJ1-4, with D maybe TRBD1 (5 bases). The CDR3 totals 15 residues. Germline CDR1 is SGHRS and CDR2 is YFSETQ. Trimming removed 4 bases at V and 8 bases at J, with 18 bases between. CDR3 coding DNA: TGCGCCAGCAGCACGGACGGTCGGGGGGGGGAAAAACTGTTTTTT. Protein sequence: CASSTDGRGGEKLFF.

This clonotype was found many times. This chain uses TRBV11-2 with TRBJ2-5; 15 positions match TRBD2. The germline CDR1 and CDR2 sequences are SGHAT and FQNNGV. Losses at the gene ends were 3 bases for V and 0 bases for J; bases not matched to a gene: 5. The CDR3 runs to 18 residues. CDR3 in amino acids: CASSFGTSGGRYQETQYF. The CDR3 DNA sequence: TGTGCCAGCAGCTTTGGGACTAGCGGGGGGAGGTACCAAGAGACCCAGTACTTC. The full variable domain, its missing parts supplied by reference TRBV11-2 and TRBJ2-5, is EAGVAQSPRYKIIEKRQSVAFWCNPISGHATLYWYQQILGQGPKLLIQFQNNGVVDDSQLPKDRFSAERLKGVDSTLKIQPAKLEDSAVYLCASSFGTSGGRYQETQYFGPGTRLLVL.

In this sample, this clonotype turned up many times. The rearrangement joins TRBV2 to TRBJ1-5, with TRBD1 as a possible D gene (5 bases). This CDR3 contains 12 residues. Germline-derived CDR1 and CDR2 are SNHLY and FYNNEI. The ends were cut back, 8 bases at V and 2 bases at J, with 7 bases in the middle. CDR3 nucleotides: TGTGCCAGCGGCAGGGGCAATCAGCCCCAGCATTTT. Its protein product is CASGRGNQPQHF.

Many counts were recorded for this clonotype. CDR3 in DNA: TGTGCCAGCAGCCGGGGGTCGGGTTACGAGCAGTACTTC. This sequence encodes CASSRGSGYEQYF. The chain employs TRBV6-6 and TRBJ2-7; maybe TRBD2 (6 bases). V was clipped by 6 bases and J by 4 bases, with 13 bases between them. Germline V gives CDR1 MNHNY, CDR2 SVGAGI (reference sequence). The CDR3 length is 13 residues.

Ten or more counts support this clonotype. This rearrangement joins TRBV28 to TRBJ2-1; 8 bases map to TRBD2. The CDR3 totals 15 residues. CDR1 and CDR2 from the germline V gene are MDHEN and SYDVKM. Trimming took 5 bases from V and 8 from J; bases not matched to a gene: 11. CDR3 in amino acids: CASSHEAGARDEQFF. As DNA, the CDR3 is TGTGCCAGCAGTCATGAAGCGGGGGCCAGGGATGAGCAGTTCTTC.

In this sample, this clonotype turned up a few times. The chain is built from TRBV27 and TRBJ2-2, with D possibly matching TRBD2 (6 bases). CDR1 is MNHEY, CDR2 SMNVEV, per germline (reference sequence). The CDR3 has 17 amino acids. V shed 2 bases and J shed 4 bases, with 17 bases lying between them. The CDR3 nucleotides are TGTGCCAGCAGTTTAGGCAGGGAGGTTGGAGGCACCGGGGAGCTGTTTTTT. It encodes CASSLGREVGGTGELFF.

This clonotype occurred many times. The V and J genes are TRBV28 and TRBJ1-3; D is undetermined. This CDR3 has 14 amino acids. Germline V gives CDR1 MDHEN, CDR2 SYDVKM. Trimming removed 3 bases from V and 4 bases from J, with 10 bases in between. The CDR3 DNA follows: TGTGCCAGCAGTTTGGACGGGTGGGGAAACACCATATATTTT. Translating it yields CASSLDGWGNTIYF.

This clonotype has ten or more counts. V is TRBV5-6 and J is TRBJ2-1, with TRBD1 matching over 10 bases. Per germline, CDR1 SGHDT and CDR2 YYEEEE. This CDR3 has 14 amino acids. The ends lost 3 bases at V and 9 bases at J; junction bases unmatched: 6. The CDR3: CASSSGQGLSEQFF. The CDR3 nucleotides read TGTGCCAGCAGCTCGGGACAGGGGTTAAGTGAGCAGTTCTTC.

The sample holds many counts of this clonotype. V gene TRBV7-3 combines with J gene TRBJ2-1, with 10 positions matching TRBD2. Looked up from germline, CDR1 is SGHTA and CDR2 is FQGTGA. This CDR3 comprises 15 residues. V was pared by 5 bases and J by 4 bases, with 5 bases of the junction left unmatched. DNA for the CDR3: TGTGCCAGCAGCCCAGGACTAGCGGAGTACAATGAGCAGTTCTTC. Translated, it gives CASSPGLAEYNEQFF.

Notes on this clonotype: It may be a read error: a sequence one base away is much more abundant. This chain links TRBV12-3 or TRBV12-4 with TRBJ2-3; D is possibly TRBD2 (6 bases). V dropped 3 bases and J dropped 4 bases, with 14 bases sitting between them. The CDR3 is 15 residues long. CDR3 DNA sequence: TGTGCCAGCAGTTTTTCCGGGGAGGCCCCAGATACGCAGTATTTT. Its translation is CASSFSGEAPDTQYF.

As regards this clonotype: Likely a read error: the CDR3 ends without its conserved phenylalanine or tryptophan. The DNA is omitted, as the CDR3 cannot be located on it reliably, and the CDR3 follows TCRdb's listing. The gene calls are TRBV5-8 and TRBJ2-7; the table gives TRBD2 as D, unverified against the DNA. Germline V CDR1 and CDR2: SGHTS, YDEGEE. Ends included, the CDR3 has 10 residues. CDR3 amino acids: CASGSGHSFC.

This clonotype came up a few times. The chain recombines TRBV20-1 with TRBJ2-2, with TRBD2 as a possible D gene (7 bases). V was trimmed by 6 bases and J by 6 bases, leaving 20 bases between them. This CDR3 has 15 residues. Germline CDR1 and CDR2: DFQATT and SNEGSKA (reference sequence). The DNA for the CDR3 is TGCAGTGCAGGCTTGGGGGGGGGCCGGTCCGGGGAGCTGTTTTTT. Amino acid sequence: CSAGLGGGRSGELFF.

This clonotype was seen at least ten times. CDR3 sequence (DNA): TGTGCCAGCTCACTCCGGGACTCCATCGCCTCACAGGAGCAGTTCTTC. It translates to CASSLRDSIASQEQFF. This chain connects TRBV18 to TRBJ2-1, with TRBD2 as a possible D gene (6 bases). Trimming removed 4 bases at V and 10 bases at J, with 23 bases between. The CDR3 has 16 residues. Germline CDR1 is KGHSH and CDR2 is LQKENI.